This is a list of T cell receptor beta chains from one sample in a study of blood T cells in healthy people across ages. In TCRdb, the 5' RACE reads were re-called with MiXCR into one record per CDR3 protein. The repertoire has 800,000 to 950,000 distinct CDR3 sequences, roughly 48% of them found once; the top ten carry roughly an eighth. Sequencing used blood. These receptors were obtained from a man under 40 in good health. Each CDR3 is given with its conserved first and last residue. D genes are given only for firm matches. Size tells how often a clone was seen (once, few, many) or the class of an expanded clone, and some rows leave it out.

clone_size	v_call	d_call	j_call	cdr3_nt	cdr3_aa
few	TRBV2	.	TRBJ2-7	TGTGCCAGCAGTGCCGGGGCCGACACAAATTACGAGCAGTACTTC	CASSAGADTNYEQYF
once	TRBV11-1	.	TRBJ2-3	TGTGCCAGCAGGCGACCTCTGGGGGGCACAGATACGCAGTATTTT	CASRRPLGGTDTQYF
.	TRBV6-1	TRBD2	TRBJ2-5	TGTGCCGTCGTGGGAGGGACTAGCGGTAAAAATGAGCAGTACTTC	CAVVGGTSGKNEQYF
.	TRBV6-2/TRBV6-3	TRBD2	TRBJ2-1	TGTGCCAGCACCAAGACTAGCGGGGGAAATGAGCAGTTCTTC	CASTKTSGGNEQFF
.	TRBV7-8	.	TRBJ2-7	TGTGCCAGCAGAAAGGGGAGCGTAACCTACGAGCAGTACTTC	CASRKGSVTYEQYF
.	TRBV5-1	TRBD1	TRBJ1-6	TGCGCCAGCAGCTTGATAGGACAGGGGGCCAATTCACCCCTCCACTTT	CASSLIGQGANSPLHF
few	TRBV19	.	TRBJ1-1	TGTGCCAGTAGTAGCTTCTCAGTGAACACTGAAGCTTTCTTT	CASSSFSVNTEAFF
few	TRBV28	TRBD1	TRBJ1-5	TGTGCCAGCAGTCCCGGGACAGGCTTCAATCAGCCCCAGCATTTT	CASSPGTGFNQPQHF
many	TRBV4-1	.	TRBJ1-2	TGCGCCAGCAGCCAAAAGGGAGACAGCTACTATGGCTACACCTTC	CASSQKGDSYYGYTF
.	TRBV7-2	.	TRBJ1-1	TGTGCCAGCAGCTTGGACCCGGGGCTTATGAACACTGAAGCTTTCTTT	CASSLDPGLMNTEAFF
.	TRBV20-1	.	TRBJ2-3	TGCAGTGCTAGAGAATACCTCGGCACAGATACGCAGTATTTT	CSAREYLGTDTQYF
.	TRBV4-1	.	TRBJ2-7	TGCGCCAGCAGCCAAGATTTAGGTCGGGGGTCAGGATTTAACTACGAGCAGTACTTC	CASSQDLGRGSGFNYEQYF
.	TRBV20-1	TRBD1	TRBJ1-2	TGCAGTGCTCCTTCCCCAAGGACAGGGACCATATTGGGTGGCTACACCTTC	CSAPSPRTGTILGGYTF
.	TRBV27	.	TRBJ1-4	TGTGCCAGCAGTTTATCAGGGGCTAGGCAACTTAATGAAAAACTGTTTTTT	CASSLSGARQLNEKLFF
.	TRBV2	TRBD2	TRBJ2-3	TGTGCCAGCAGAGCCGGGACTAGCTTCACAGATACGCAGTATTTT	CASRAGTSFTDTQYF
few	TRBV10-3	.	TRBJ1-5	TGTGCCATCAAAATTGAGCCGGGTCAGCCCCAGCATTTT	CAIKIEPGQPQHF
once	TRBV5-1	.	TRBJ2-7	TGCGCCAGCAGCTTGGAAGTCATGTTGGGCGAGCAGTACTTC	CASSLEVMLGEQYF
.	TRBV20-1	TRBD2	TRBJ2-3	TGCAGCTTTCGACTAGCGGGGTTCACAGATACGCAGTATTTT	CSFRLAGFTDTQYF
.	TRBV6-5	TRBD1	TRBJ1-2	TGTGCCAGCAGTTACTCGAATGGAGTGCTAGGACAGGGGAACTATGGCTACACCTTC	CASSYSNGVLGQGNYGYTF
.	TRBV20-1	.	TRBJ2-7	TGCAGTGCTAGAGATGCAGGGAGGTCCTACGAGCAGTACTTC	CSARDAGRSYEQYF
once	TRBV6-6	TRBD1	TRBJ1-1	TGTGCCAGCAATGAGGGGGCGTACACTGAAGCTTTCTTT	CASNEGAYTEAFF
few	TRBV2	.	TRBJ2-2	TGTGCCAGCAGTTTTGAGCGCACCGGGGAGCTGTTTTTT	CASSFERTGELFF
few	TRBV20-1	.	TRBJ2-5	TGCAGTGCTAGAGATCCGGTTTGGGAGACCCAGTACTTC	CSARDPVWETQYF
.	TRBV7-8	TRBD1	TRBJ1-2	TGTGCCAGCAGCTTAGCCGGACAGGACTATGGCTACACCTTC	CASSLAGQDYGYTF
.	TRBV2	.	TRBJ2-3	TGTGCCAGCAGTGAGCCCGGTCAACCTGGCACAGATACGCAGTATTTT	CASSEPGQPGTDTQYF
.	TRBV7-2	TRBD1	TRBJ1-2	TGTGCCAACAGCTCCGGGACAGTTAACTATGGCTACACCTTC	CANSSGTVNYGYTF
.	TRBV7-2	TRBD2	TRBJ2-5	TGTGTCAGCAGCTTAGGAGTTAGCGGGGGCGTGACCCAGTACTTC	CVSSLGVSGGVTQYF